Following are 30 T cell receptor beta chains from one sample sequenced in a study of CD8 T cells in ankylosing spondylitis (dated by TCRdb to the late 2010s). Library construction relied on 5' RACE. Reads for this sample came from an Illumina HiSeq 2500. TCRdb reprocessing: public reads trimmed at Q25 with fastp, clones called with MiXCR, in-frame beta chains kept. Each entry merges the rows of one CDR3 protein and shows their most common DNA and genes. For this sample the table gives fewer than 200,000 distinct CDR3 sequences, of which about 20% were detected only once. 4.3% of the sample lies in the top ten. Sample: blood, either unsorted or a sorted T cell fraction (not recorded which). Source of these receptors: a male donor under 35 with ankylosing spondylitis or in good health (not recorded which). Donor details come from another sample of the same person, matched by shared clones.

The chain couples TRBV5-6 to TRBJ2-5; 9 bases fit TRBD1. V dropped 4 bases and J dropped 5; count of bases not matched to a gene: 6. Germline V CDR1 and CDR2: SGHDT, YYEEEE. The CDR3 runs to 14 residues. The CDR3 bases are TGTGCCAGCAGCATGGGACAGGGTTTGGAGACCCAGTACTTC. It specifies CASSMGQGLETQYF.

The sample holds one count of this clonotype. The chain has TRBV29-1 and TRBJ2-1; D is uncertain. CDR1 is SQVTM, CDR2 ANQGSEA, per germline. V was cut by 5 bases and J by 2 bases, with 7 bases left in between. The CDR3 length is 12 residues. The CDR3 DNA reads TGCAGCGTTCGACACACCTACAATGAGCAGTTCTTC. Its protein is CSVRHTYNEQFF.

This chain connects TRBV29-1 to TRBJ1-2; D ambiguous. CDR1 SQVTM and CDR2 ANQGSEA come from the germline V gene. The V and J ends lost 1 base and 4 bases respectively, with 10 bases between them. The CDR3 length is 13 residues. The CDR3 region has the DNA TGCAGCGTTGAAGTCGGTCAGTTCTATGGCTACACCTTC. Translated: CSVEVGQFYGYTF. Variable domain in full (rest from reference TRBV29-1 and TRBJ1-2): SAVISQKPSRDICQRGTSLTIQCQVDSQVTMMFWYRQQPGQSLTLIATANQGSEATYESGFVIDKFPISRPNLTFSTLTVSNMSPEDSSIYLCSVEVGQFYGYTFGSGTRLTVV.

This clonotype was counted at least ten times. The chain carries TRBV29-1 and TRBJ2-5, with TRBD1 matching over 10 bases. V lost 6 bases, J lost 5 bases, and 9 bases stayed unmatched. The CDR3 has 14 amino acids. The germline V gene encodes CDR1 SQVTM and CDR2 ANQGSEA. DNA of the CDR3: TGCAGCGTGACCGGGACAGGGGTCGGGGAGACCCAGTACTTC. It yields the protein CSVTGTGVGETQYF.

This clonotype was seen repeatedly, ten times or more. V usage is TRBV15 and J usage is TRBJ2-2; D gene uncertain. The V end lost 7 bases, the J end lost 5 bases, and 17 bases lay between the germline ends. Germline loops: CDR1 LNHNV, CDR2 YYDKDF (reference sequence). The length of the CDR3 is 15 residues. Written as DNA, the CDR3 is TGTGCCACCAAAGAAAGTGGGATTGAAACCGGGGAGCTGTTTTTT. It is translated as CATKESGIETGELFF.

This clonotype was seen at least ten times. The chain has TRBV18 and TRBJ2-5, with unresolved D. CDR3 size: 12 residues. V was cut by 6 bases and J by 0 bases, with 5 bases left in between. CDR1 and CDR2 (germline): KGHSH, LQKENI. The CDR3 region is CASSSNQETQYF. DNA for the CDR3: TGTGCCAGCTCGTCTAACCAAGAGACCCAGTACTTC. Complete variable domain (other parts from reference TRBV18 and TRBJ2-5): NAGVMQNPRHLVRRRGQEARLRCSPMKGHSHVYWYRQLPEEGLKFMVYLQKENIIDESGMPKERFSAEFPKEGPSILRIQQVVRGDSAAYFCASSSNQETQYFGPGTRLLVL.

This clonotype was seen at least ten times. This chain links TRBV11-3 with TRBJ1-1; no reliable D call. The CDR3 has 13 amino acids. Germline V gene lookup returns CDR1 SGHNT and CDR2 YENEEA. V was trimmed by 5 bases and J by 6 bases, leaving 13 bases between them. The CDR3 loop reads CASSPVHRAEAFF. CDR3 sequence (DNA): TGTGCCAGCAGCCCAGTCCACAGAGCTGAAGCTTTCTTT.

At least ten counts were recorded for this clonotype. This chain uses TRBV5-1 with TRBJ2-5; D gene uncertain. The V gene's germline CDR1 is SGHRS and CDR2 YFSETQ. Trimming removed 4 bases at V and 1 base at J, with 11 bases between. The CDR3 is 14 residues long. The CDR3 reads CASSPGRTQETQYF. The CDR3 DNA reads as TGCGCCAGCAGCCCCGGACGGACCCAAGAGACCCAGTACTTC.

This clonotype was detected many times. This chain uses TRBV6-2 or TRBV6-3 with TRBJ2-6; D unclear. The germline CDR1 and CDR2 sequences are MNHEY and SVGEGT. This CDR3 has 14 amino acids. Trimming removed 5 bases from V and 0 bases from J, with 5 bases in between. In DNA form, the CDR3 reads TGTGCCAGCAGTCGAAACTCTGGGGCCAACGTCCTGACTTTC. It specifies CASSRNSGANVLTF.

The genes are TRBV20-1 and TRBJ2-1, with 11 bases fitting TRBD2. Germline CDR1 DFQATT, CDR2 SNEGSKA (reference sequence). The CDR3 loop spans 17 amino acids. V lost 0 bases and J lost 8; bases outside the gene matches: 12. CDR3 residues: CSARDPTSSGRKDEQFF. DNA of the CDR3: TGCAGTGCTAGAGATCCTACTTCTAGCGGGAGGAAGGATGAGCAGTTCTTC.

This clonotype showed up many times. In DNA, the CDR3 is TGTGCCAGCAGTGTTAGTTACGAAGCTTTCTTT. Residues: CASSVSYEAFF. The chain uses TRBV25-1 and TRBJ1-1; D remains unclear. Trimming removed 4 bases at V and 8 bases at J, with 8 bases between. This CDR3 spans 11 amino acids. Looked up from germline, CDR1 is MGHDK and CDR2 is SYGVNS.

This clonotype has at least ten counts. The chain carries TRBV5-1 and TRBJ2-2, with 13 bases identical to TRBD2. V trimming: 3 bases; J trimming: 2 bases; junction bases outside the gene matches: 4. In germline, CDR1 is SGHRS, CDR2 YFSETQ. There are 17 residues in the CDR3. CDR3 residues: CASSWTSGSPNTGELFF. The CDR3 DNA reads TGCGCCAGCAGCTGGACTAGCGGGAGCCCTAACACCGGGGAGCTGTTTTTT.

This clonotype has a count of ten or more. This CDR3 is missing its conserved last phenylalanine or tryptophan, likely due to a read error. It is unclear where the CDR3 begins or ends on the DNA, so no DNA is shown, and the CDR3 is as TCRdb lists it. V gene TRBV12-3 or TRBV12-4 combines with J gene TRBJ2-7; the table's D call of TRBD2 was not tested on the DNA. A total of 9 residues make up the CDR3, ends included. The CDR3 sequence: CASSLQGRT.

At least ten counts were recorded for this clonotype. V and J are TRBV5-6 and TRBJ2-7; possible D gene TRBD2, 5 bases. CDR1 is SGHDT and CDR2 is YYEEEE in the germline V gene. Trimming removed 1 base at V and 7 bases at J, with 12 bases between. The CDR3 is 13 residues long. The CDR3: CASSLSSGGEQYV. CDR3 DNA sequence: TGTGCCAGCAGCTTGAGCAGCGGTGGGGAGCAGTACGTC.

There are many counts of this clonotype. V gene TRBV7-9 combines with J gene TRBJ1-1, with no clear D. The CDR3 has 13 amino acids. In germline, CDR1 is SEHNR, CDR2 FQNEAQ (reference sequence). V lost 3 bases, J lost 1 base, and 6 bases lay in between. CDR3 region: CASSLRENTEAFF. CDR3 bases: TGTGCCAGCAGCTTGCGGGAGAACACTGAAGCTTTCTTT.

This clonotype was seen repeatedly, ten times or more. The CDR3 loop reads CASSMDFTDTQYF. DNA for the CDR3: TGTGCCAGCAGCATGGACTTCACAGATACGCAGTATTTT. The chain employs TRBV7-2 and TRBJ2-3; a possible D gene is TRBD2 (5 bases). V was pared by 5 bases and J by 2 bases, with 8 bases between. The CDR3 totals 13 residues. Germline V gene sequence: CDR1 SGHTA, CDR2 FQGNSA.

The chain combines TRBV20-1 with TRBJ2-1; 8 bases are shared with TRBD2. Trimming cost V 5 bases and J 0 bases; bases outside gene matches: 6. CDR1 and CDR2 (germline): DFQATT, SNEGSKA (reference sequence). CDR3 size: 15 residues. CDR3 bases: TGCAGTGCTCTCGGGGGGGTGAGCTCCTACAATGAGCAGTTCTTC. This translates into CSALGGVSSYNEQFF.

This clonotype came up many times. J is TRBJ2-5 and V is TRBV5-1; D remains ambiguous. The germline gives CDR1 SGHRS, CDR2 YFSETQ. The CDR3 has 13 amino acids. Deletions cut 1 base from V and 1 base from J, with 5 bases between. CDR3 in amino acids: CASSLSLQETQYF. CDR3 nucleotide sequence: TGCGCCAGCAGCTTGTCGCTCCAAGAGACCCAGTACTTC.

The genes are TRBV29-1 and TRBJ2-1; possibly TRBD2 for D (5 bases). Looked up from germline, CDR1 is SQVTM and CDR2 is ANQGSEA. The CDR3 covers 13 residues. Trimming took off 3 bases at V and 7 bases at J, with 13 bases between the two ends. The CDR3 nucleotides are TGCAGCGTTGACCTCCGGGATGGTAATGAGCAGTTCTTC. As protein: CSVDLRDGNEQFF.

This clonotype was recorded at least ten times. The rearrangement uses TRBV6-6 and TRBJ2-5; D is perhaps TRBD1 or TRBD2 (5 bases each). Trimming took off 2 bases at V and 1 base at J, with 5 bases between the two ends. Germline lookup yields CDR1 MNHNY and CDR2 SVGAGI (reference sequence). The CDR3 runs to 13 residues. The CDR3 loop is CASSYGGQETQYF. The CDR3 region has the DNA TGTGCCAGCAGTTACGGGGGCCAAGAGACCCAGTACTTC.

In this sample, this clonotype turned up many times. The chain joins TRBV11-2 to TRBJ1-2; 9 nucleotides agree with TRBD1. With V trimmed by 5 bases and J by 7 bases, 8 bases remained unmatched. This CDR3 has 14 amino acids. Per the germline V gene, CDR1 is SGHAT and CDR2 is FQNNGV. DNA of the CDR3: TGTGCCAGCAGCAGCCGGGACAGGGTCGGTGGCTACACCTTC. Translation gives CASSSRDRVGGYTF. The variable domain in full, completed from reference TRBV11-2 and TRBJ1-2, reads EAGVAQSPRYKIIEKRQSVAFWCNPISGHATLYWYQQILGQGPKLLIQFQNNGVVDDSQLPKDRFSAERLKGVDSTLKIQPAKLEDSAVYLCASSSRDRVGGYTFGSGTRLTVV.

This clonotype was picked up many times. This chain joins TRBV9 and TRBJ2-1; 14 positions agree with TRBD2. This CDR3 comprises 15 residues. Unmatched junction bases numbered 0, after V lost 3 bases and J lost 4 bases. Per the germline V gene, CDR1 is SGDLS and CDR2 is YYNGEE. CDR3 sequence (DNA): TGTGCCAGCAGCGGGACTAGCGGGAGGTACAATGAGCAGTTCTTC. Translation: CASSGTSGRYNEQFF.

Ten or more counts support this clonotype. The chain has TRBV15 and TRBJ2-3; D remains unclear. The CDR3 covers 15 residues. CDR1 LNHNV and CDR2 YYDKDF come from the germline V gene (reference sequence). V dropped 0 bases and J dropped 2 bases, with 9 bases sitting between them. The CDR3 DNA reads as TGTGCCACCAGCAGAGATTTTACGGCCACAGATACGCAGTATTTT. Amino acid sequence: CATSRDFTATDTQYF.

The chain carries TRBV11-3 and TRBJ2-7; possible D gene TRBD2, 7 bases. The V gene's germline CDR1 is SGHNT and CDR2 YENEEA. This CDR3 has 14 amino acids. V lost 6 bases and J lost 0, with 12 bases in between. Written as DNA, the CDR3 is TGTGCCAGCAGTCAAGGGGGGGCCTCCTACGAGCAGTACGTC. This gives the protein CASSQGGASYEQYV.

The chain is built from TRBV25-1 and TRBJ2-5; D is unclear. Between the trimmed V and J ends, which lost 2 bases and 2 bases, there was a span of 9 bases. Germline values: CDR1 MGHDK, CDR2 SYGVNS. The CDR3 is 14 residues long. CDR3 in amino acids: CASSEIGLQETQYF. CDR3 sequence (DNA): TGTGCCAGCAGTGAAATTGGCTTGCAAGAGACCCAGTACTTC.

This clonotype appeared many times. V and J are TRBV3-1 and TRBJ2-1; D is uncertain. The CDR3 consists of 12 residues. The germline CDR1 and CDR2 sequences are LGHDT and YNNKEL (reference sequence). Trimming shortened V by 4 bases and J by 7 bases, and 8 bases separated the two germline ends. The CDR3 loop reads CASSRANNEQFF. The CDR3 DNA reads as TGTGCCAGCAGCCGCGCGAATAATGAGCAGTTCTTC.

The chain combines TRBV9 with TRBJ1-2; possibly TRBD1 for D (5 bases). The germline V and J ends were trimmed by 0 bases and 7 bases, with 16 bases remaining between them. The CDR3 sequence is 15 residues long. Germline CDR1 reads SGDLS; CDR2 reads YYNGEE. CDR3 in amino acids: CASSVEGQGVGGYTF. The DNA for the CDR3 is TGTGCCAGCAGCGTAGAGGGGCAGGGAGTAGGTGGCTACACCTTC.

The table lists this clonotype with many counts. The genes are TRBV7-8 and TRBJ1-2; tentatively, D is TRBD1 (5 bases). This CDR3 comprises 14 residues. CDR1 is SGHVS and CDR2 is FQNEAQ in the germline V gene. With 5 bases removed from V and 5 bases from J, the gap between germline ends came to 15 bases. CDR3 nucleotide sequence: TGTGCCAGCAGCCCACGGCAGGGCAGGTATGGCTACACCTTC. Amino acid sequence: CASSPRQGRYGYTF.

This clonotype occurred many times. The chain uses TRBV30 and TRBJ1-2; D is possibly TRBD1 (6 bases). V lost 0 bases and J 8 bases, leaving 13 bases between the germline ends. The CDR3 is made up of 13 amino acids. Germline lookup yields CDR1 GTSNPN and CDR2 SVGIG (reference sequence). The CDR3 DNA reads as TGTGCCTGGAGTGTACGGGGGCTTTCCGGCTACACCTTC. Its translation is CAWSVRGLSGYTF.

This clonotype appeared many times. This sequence joins TRBV7-8 and TRBJ2-3; D might be TRBD2 (5 bases). Germline CDR1 and CDR2: SGHVS and FQNEAQ. The V end was cut by 3 bases, the J end by 2 bases, with 9 bases between. The CDR3 totals 14 residues. The CDR3 is CASSFSRDTDTQYF. Here the CDR3 DNA reads TGTGCCAGCAGCTTCTCCCGGGACACAGATACGCAGTATTTT.